The rows below give T cell receptor beta chains drawn from one sample of a study of molecular identifiers for immune sequencing clone quantification. TCRdb used MiXCR to reprocess the PCR reads, holding one entry per CDR3 protein. The sample includes about 70,000 distinct CDR3 sequences, around 18% seen only once; the top ten take roughly 1.4%. The sequencing input was naive CD8+ T cells from blood, with Jurkat cell RNA spiked in. The source is a human donor in good health. Some libraries in this study had Jurkat cell RNA spiked in. The CDR3 runs from the conserved cysteine through the conserved F or W. A D gene is named only where the DNA matches it firmly. Size is omitted from some rows. Given values are once, few, many or a class for expanded clones.

CDR3 DNA: TGTGCCAGCAGTTTTAAAGGGAGGGGTCCTGAAGCTTTCTTT; CDR3 protein: CASSFKGRGPEAFF; J gene: TRBJ1-1; V gene: TRBV27; D gene: NA; clone size: few
CDR3 DNA: TGTGCCAGCAGCGTAGGTCCGGGGGGTAGGAACGAGCAGTACTTC; CDR3 protein: CASSVGPGGRNEQYF; J gene: TRBJ2-7; V gene: TRBV7-8; D gene: TRBD2; clone size: NA
CDR3 DNA: TGTGCCTGGAGTGCGATCGGGACAGGGGGGTACAATGAGCAGTTCTTC; CDR3 protein: CAWSAIGTGGYNEQFF; J gene: TRBJ2-1; V gene: TRBV30; D gene: TRBD1; clone size: many
CDR3 DNA: TGTGCCAGCAGCTTAGGTATGATGGCGGAGACCCAGTACTTC; CDR3 protein: CASSLGMMAETQYF; J gene: TRBJ2-5; V gene: TRBV13; D gene: NA; clone size: few
CDR3 DNA: TGTGCTAGTGGTTTGGGACTAGCGGGACCCGGGGAGCTGTTTTTT; CDR3 protein: CASGLGLAGPGELFF; J gene: TRBJ2-2; V gene: TRBV12-5; D gene: TRBD2; clone size: few
CDR3 DNA: TGTGCCAGCAGTTACTCGGAACGTCCTTACGAGCAGTACTTC; CDR3 protein: CASSYSERPYEQYF; J gene: TRBJ2-7; V gene: TRBV6-5; D gene: NA; clone size: few
CDR3 DNA: TGTGCCAGCACCATGGACCCAGATACGCAGTATTTT; CDR3 protein: CASTMDPDTQYF; J gene: TRBJ2-3; V gene: TRBV9; D gene: NA; clone size: many
CDR3 DNA: TGTGCCAGCAGCTTGGCGGGTAGCGATGAGCAGATCTTC; CDR3 protein: CASSLAGSDEQIF; J gene: TRBJ2-1; V gene: TRBV5-4; D gene: NA; clone size: NA
CDR3 DNA: TGTGCCAGCAGTCTGCTGAACACTGAAGCTTACTTT; CDR3 protein: CASSLLNTEAYF; J gene: TRBJ1-1; V gene: TRBV7-9; D gene: NA; clone size: NA
CDR3 DNA: TGTGCCAGAAGCTCGGGGCTGACCGTTGAGCAGTTCTTC; CDR3 protein: CARSSGLTVEQFF; J gene: TRBJ2-1; V gene: TRBV5-3; D gene: NA; clone size: NA
CDR3 DNA: TGTGCCAGCAGCGAAGGACGCCTTCGCCACGAGCAGTACTTC; CDR3 protein: CASSEGRLRHEQYF; J gene: TRBJ2-7; V gene: TRBV7-9; D gene: NA; clone size: few
CDR3 DNA: TGTGCCAGCAGCCAGGACAGAGGGCCCGGGCCACAAAAAAAAGACTACGAGCAGTACTTC; CDR3 protein: CASSQDRGPGPQKKDYEQYF; J gene: TRBJ2-7; V gene: TRBV3-1; D gene: NA; clone size: few
CDR3 DNA: TGCGCCAGCGGCCAACCGGCCATGGGTAGTCTCGCTCAGTACTTC; CDR3 protein: CASGQPAMGSLAQYF; J gene: TRBJ2-4; V gene: TRBV4-1; D gene: NA; clone size: few
CDR3 DNA: TGTGCCAGCAGTGGACCCGGGACTAGCTCCTACGAGCAGTACTTC; CDR3 protein: CASSGPGTSSYEQYF; J gene: TRBJ2-7; V gene: TRBV27; D gene: TRBD2; clone size: many
CDR3 DNA: TGTGCCAGCAGTTACTCGATAGGGATCGGAAACACCATATATTTT; CDR3 protein: CASSYSIGIGNTIYF; J gene: TRBJ1-3; V gene: TRBV6-6; D gene: NA; clone size: many
CDR3 DNA: TGTGCCAGCAGCCTGTCCGGACAGGGCTACGAGCAGTACTTC; CDR3 protein: CASSLSGQGYEQYF; J gene: TRBJ2-7; V gene: TRBV28; D gene: TRBD1; clone size: many
CDR3 DNA: TGCAGTGCTAGAACCTTGACTAGCGGGAGATCCTACGAGCAGTACTTC; CDR3 protein: CSARTLTSGRSYEQYF; J gene: TRBJ2-7; V gene: TRBV20-1; D gene: TRBD2; clone size: many
CDR3 DNA: TGTGCCAGCAGCCTGACTTATCTACAGGGGAGTGAAGCTTTCTTT; CDR3 protein: CASSLTYLQGSEAFF; J gene: TRBJ1-1; V gene: TRBV7-9; D gene: TRBD1; clone size: many
CDR3 DNA: TGTGCCAGCAGCGCCGGGACAGAGTACGGCAATCAGCCCCAGCATTTT; CDR3 protein: CASSAGTEYGNQPQHF; J gene: TRBJ1-5; V gene: TRBV9; D gene: TRBD1; clone size: NA
CDR3 DNA: TGTGCCAGCAGTCTCCGGACTAGCGGACAAGAGACCCAGTACTTC; CDR3 protein: CASSLRTSGQETQYF; J gene: TRBJ2-5; V gene: TRBV27; D gene: TRBD2; clone size: NA
CDR3 DNA: TGTACCAGCAGCCTAGCGACAGGTAGCGACGAGCAGTACTTC; CDR3 protein: CTSSLATGSDEQYF; J gene: TRBJ2-7; V gene: TRBV9; D gene: NA; clone size: once
CDR3 DNA: TGTGCCAGCAGCGGGTACCACGGGGAGACCCAGTACTTC; CDR3 protein: CASSGYHGETQYF; J gene: TRBJ2-5; V gene: TRBV7-6; D gene: NA; clone size: few
CDR3 DNA: TGTGCCAGCAGCTGGGAACGGGACCCCGCCTACGAGCAGTACTTC; CDR3 protein: CASSWERDPAYEQYF; J gene: TRBJ2-7; V gene: TRBV28; D gene: NA; clone size: many
CDR3 DNA: TGCAGCGTTGAGGGGGACAATCCTGAAGCTTTCTTT; CDR3 protein: CSVEGDNPEAFF; J gene: TRBJ1-1; V gene: TRBV29-1; D gene: NA; clone size: many
CDR3 DNA: TGTGCCAGCAGCCCCGGGACACCCCCTTACGAGCAGTACTTC; CDR3 protein: CASSPGTPPYEQYF; J gene: TRBJ2-7; V gene: TRBV11-2; D gene: NA; clone size: few
CDR3 DNA: TGTGCCAGCAGCGCCGGGACAGGGGCCCAGCCCCAGCATTTT; CDR3 protein: CASSAGTGAQPQHF; J gene: TRBJ1-5; V gene: TRBV7-8; D gene: TRBD1; clone size: many
CDR3 DNA: TGTGCCAGCAGTCAACCGGGACAGGGGAAAGAGACCCAGTACTTC; CDR3 protein: CASSQPGQGKETQYF; J gene: TRBJ2-5; V gene: TRBV12-3/TRBV12-4; D gene: TRBD1; clone size: many
CDR3 DNA: TGTGCCAGCAGTCACAACACCGGGGAGCTGTTTTTT; CDR3 protein: CASSHNTGELFF; J gene: TRBJ2-2; V gene: TRBV28; D gene: NA; clone size: many
CDR3 DNA: TGTGCCAGCAGCCAGACCTCTTTAGCCCAAGAGACCCAGTACTTC; CDR3 protein: CASSQTSLAQETQYF; J gene: TRBJ2-5; V gene: TRBV3-1; D gene: NA; clone size: many
CDR3 DNA: TGCGCCAGCAGCCAAGAATTCTCGTCCGTGGCAGATACGCAGTATTTT; CDR3 protein: CASSQEFSSVADTQYF; J gene: TRBJ2-3; V gene: TRBV4-1; D gene: NA; clone size: many